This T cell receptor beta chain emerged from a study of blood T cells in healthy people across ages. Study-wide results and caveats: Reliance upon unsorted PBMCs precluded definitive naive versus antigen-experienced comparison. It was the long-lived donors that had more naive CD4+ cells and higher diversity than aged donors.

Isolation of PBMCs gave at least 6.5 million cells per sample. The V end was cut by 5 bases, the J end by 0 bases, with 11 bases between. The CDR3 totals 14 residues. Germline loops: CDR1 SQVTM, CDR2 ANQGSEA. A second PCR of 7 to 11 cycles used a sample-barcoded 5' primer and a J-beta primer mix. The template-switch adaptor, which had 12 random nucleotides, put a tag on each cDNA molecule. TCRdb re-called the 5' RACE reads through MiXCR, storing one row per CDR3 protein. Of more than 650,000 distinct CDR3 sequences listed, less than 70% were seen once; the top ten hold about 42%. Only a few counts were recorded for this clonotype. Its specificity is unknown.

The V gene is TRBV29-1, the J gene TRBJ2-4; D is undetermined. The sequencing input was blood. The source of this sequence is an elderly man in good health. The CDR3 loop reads CSVKPRLAKNIQYF. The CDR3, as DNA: TGCAGCGTTAAGCCCCGGCTAGCCAAAAACATTCAGTACTTC.